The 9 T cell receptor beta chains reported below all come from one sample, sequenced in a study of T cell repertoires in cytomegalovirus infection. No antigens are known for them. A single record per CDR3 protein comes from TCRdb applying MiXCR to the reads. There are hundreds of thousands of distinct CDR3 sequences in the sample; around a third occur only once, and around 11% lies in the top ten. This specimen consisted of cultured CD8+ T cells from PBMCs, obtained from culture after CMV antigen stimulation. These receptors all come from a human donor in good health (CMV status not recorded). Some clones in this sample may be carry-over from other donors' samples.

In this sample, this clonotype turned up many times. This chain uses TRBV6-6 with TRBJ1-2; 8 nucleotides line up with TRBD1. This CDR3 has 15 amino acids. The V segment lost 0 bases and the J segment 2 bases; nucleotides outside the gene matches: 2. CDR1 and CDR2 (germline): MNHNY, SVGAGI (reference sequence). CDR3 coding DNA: TGTGCCAGCAGTTACTCTGGACAGGGCAACTATGGCTACACCTTC. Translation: CASSYSGQGNYGYTF.

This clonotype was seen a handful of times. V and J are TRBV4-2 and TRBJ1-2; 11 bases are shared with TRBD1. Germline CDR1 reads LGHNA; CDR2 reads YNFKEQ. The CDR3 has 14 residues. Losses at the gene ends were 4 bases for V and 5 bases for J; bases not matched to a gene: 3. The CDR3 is CASSPDRGRYGYTF. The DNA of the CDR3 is TGTGCCAGCAGCCCGGACAGGGGGCGTTATGGCTACACCTTC.

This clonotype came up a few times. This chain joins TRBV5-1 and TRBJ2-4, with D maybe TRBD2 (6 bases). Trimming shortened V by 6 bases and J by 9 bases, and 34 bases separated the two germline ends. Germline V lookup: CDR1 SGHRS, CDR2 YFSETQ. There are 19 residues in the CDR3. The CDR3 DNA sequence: TGCGCCAGCACCCCCGGCCCACCGACTAGGACGCGACGTGAGGGCATTCAGTACTTC. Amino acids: CASTPGPPTRTRREGIQYF.

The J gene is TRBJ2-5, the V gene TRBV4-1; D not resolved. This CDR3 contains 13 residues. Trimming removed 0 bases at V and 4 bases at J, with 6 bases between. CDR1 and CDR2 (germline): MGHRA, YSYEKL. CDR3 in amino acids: CASSQDWRETQYF. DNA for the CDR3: TGCGCCAGCAGCCAAGATTGGAGAGAGACCCAGTACTTC.

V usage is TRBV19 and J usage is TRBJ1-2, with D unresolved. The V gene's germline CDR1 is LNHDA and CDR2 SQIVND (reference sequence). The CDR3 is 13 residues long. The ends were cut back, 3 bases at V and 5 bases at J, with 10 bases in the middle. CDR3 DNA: TGTGCCAGTAGTATTTCGGCCGCGTATGGCTACACCTTC. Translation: CASSISAAYGYTF.

The chain's CDR3 is CASSFAYFAEAFF. The CDR3 DNA reads as TGTGCCAGCAGTTTTGCATACTTTGCTGAAGCTTTCTTT. The chain couples TRBV12-3 or TRBV12-4 to TRBJ1-1; D ambiguous. Trimming took off 3 bases at V and 6 bases at J, with 11 bases between the two ends. The CDR3 spans 13 residues.

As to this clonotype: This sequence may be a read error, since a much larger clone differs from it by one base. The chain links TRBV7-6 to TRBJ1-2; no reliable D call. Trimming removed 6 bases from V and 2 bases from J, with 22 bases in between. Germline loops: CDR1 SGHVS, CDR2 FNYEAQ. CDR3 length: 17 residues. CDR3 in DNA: TGTGCCAGCAGATTTTCCTCCCTTCCTACAACGAACTATGGCTACACCTTC. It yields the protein CASRFSSLPTTNYGYTF.

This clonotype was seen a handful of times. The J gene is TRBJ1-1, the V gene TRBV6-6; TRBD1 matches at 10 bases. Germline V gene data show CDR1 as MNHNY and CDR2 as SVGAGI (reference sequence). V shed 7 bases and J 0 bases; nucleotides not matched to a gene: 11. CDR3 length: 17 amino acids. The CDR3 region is CASTDPGQGMMNTEAFF. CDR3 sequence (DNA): TGTGCCAGCACCGACCCGGGACAGGGGATGATGAACACTGAAGCTTTCTTT.

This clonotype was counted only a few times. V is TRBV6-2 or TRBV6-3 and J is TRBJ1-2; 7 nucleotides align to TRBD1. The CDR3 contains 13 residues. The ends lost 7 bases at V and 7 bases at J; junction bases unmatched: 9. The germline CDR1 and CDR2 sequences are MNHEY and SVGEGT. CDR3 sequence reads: CASTTLPGGGYTF. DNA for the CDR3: TGTGCCAGCACGACGCTTCCAGGGGGTGGCTACACCTTC.